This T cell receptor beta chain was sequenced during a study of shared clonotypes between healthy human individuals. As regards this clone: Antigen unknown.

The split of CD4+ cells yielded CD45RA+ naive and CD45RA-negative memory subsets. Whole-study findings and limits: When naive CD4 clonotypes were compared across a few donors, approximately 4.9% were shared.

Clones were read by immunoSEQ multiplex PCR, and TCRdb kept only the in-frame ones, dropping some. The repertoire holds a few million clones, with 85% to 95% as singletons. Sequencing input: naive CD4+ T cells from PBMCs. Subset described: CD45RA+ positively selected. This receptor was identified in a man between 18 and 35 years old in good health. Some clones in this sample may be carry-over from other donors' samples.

The CDR3 protein is CASSFSSSSSYEQYF. CDR3 sequence (DNA): TGTGCCAGCAGTTTTTCCTCCTCCAGCTCCTACGAGCAGTACTTC. The chain joins TRBV27 to TRBJ2-7; no firm D call. The CDR3 sequence is 15 residues long. V was pared by 3 bases and J by 0 bases, with 12 bases between. Germline CDR1 and CDR2: MNHEY and SMNVEV (reference sequence).